This T cell receptor beta chain was obtained from a study of blood T cell repertoires in COVID-19. Study details: The United States, Italy and Spain provided the acute and convalescent COVID-19 samples.

This clone is a singleton in its sample. V dropped 5 bases and J dropped 13 bases, with 21 bases sitting between them. Per the germline V gene, CDR1 is SGHAT and CDR2 is FQNNGV. CDR3 length equals 15 residues. Authors' analysis steps: Reference gene primers were amplified, and this amplification served to estimate nucleated cell counts. Produced via immunoSEQ multiplex PCR; TCRdb's table is partial and in-frame only. The V and J calls and the clone size are those of that table, but D and trimming were determined from the DNA. In the table there are approximately 290,000 clones, about 90% of which are singletons.

The sequencing sample was made of peripheral blood. The rearrangement uses TRBV11-2 and TRBJ1-6; possibly TRBD1 for D (5 bases). This TCR derives from a man aged 18 to 30 with active or convalescent COVID-19. Here the CDR3 reads CASSPYRGLESPLHF. CDR3 nucleotide sequence: TGTGCCAGCAGCCCCTATAGGGGACTTGAGTCGCCCCTCCACTTT.